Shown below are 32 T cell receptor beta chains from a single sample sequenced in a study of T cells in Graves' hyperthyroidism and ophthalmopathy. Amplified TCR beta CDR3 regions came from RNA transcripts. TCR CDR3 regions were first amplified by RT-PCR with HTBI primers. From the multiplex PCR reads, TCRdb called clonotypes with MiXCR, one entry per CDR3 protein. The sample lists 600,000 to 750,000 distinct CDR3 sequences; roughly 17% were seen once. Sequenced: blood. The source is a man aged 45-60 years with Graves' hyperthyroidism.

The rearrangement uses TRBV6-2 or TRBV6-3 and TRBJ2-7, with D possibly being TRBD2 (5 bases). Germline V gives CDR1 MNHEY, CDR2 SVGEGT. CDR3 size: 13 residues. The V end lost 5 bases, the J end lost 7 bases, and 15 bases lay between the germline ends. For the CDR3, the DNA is TGTGCCAGCAGTGCCCGGGAAGAAGGTGAGCAGTACTTC. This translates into CASSAREEGEQYF.

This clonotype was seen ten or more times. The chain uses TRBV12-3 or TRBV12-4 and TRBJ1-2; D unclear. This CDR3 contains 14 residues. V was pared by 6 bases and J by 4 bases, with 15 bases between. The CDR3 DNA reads TGTGCCAGCAGAGCATCCGCAACCCGCTATGGCTACACCTTC. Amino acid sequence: CASRASATRYGYTF.

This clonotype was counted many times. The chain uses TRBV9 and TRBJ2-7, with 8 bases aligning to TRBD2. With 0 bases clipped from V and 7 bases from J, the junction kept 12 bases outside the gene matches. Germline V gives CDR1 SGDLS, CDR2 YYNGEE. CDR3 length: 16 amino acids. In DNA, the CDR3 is TGTGCCAGCAGCGTAGGGGAGCGAGCGGGAGAGGGAGAGCAGTACTTC. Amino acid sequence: CASSVGERAGEGEQYF.

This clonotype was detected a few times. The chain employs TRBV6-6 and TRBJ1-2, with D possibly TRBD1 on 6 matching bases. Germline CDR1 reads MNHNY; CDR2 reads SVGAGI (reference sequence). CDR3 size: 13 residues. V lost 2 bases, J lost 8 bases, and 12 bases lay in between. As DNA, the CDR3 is TGTGCCAGCAGTTACGACAGGCTACGAGGCTACACCTTC. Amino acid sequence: CASSYDRLRGYTF.

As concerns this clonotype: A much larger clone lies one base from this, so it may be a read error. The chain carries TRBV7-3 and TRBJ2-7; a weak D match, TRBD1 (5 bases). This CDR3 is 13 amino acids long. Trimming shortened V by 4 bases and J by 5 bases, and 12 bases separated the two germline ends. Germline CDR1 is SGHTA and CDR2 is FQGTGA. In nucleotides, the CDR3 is TGTGCCAGCAGCTATGGGGCGCACAACGAGCAGTACTTC. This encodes CASSYGAHNEQYF.

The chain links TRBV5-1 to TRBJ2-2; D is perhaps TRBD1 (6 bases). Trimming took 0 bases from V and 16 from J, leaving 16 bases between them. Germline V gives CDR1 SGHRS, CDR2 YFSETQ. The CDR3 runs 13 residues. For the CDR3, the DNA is TGCGCCAGCAGCTTGGGGGACACCGGTAATCCGTTTTTT. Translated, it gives CASSLGDTGNPFF.

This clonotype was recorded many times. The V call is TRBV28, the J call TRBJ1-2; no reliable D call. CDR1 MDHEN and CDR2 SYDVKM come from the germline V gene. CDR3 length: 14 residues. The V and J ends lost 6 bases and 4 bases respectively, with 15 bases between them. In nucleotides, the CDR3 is TGTGCCAGCAGGACATCCCCAGACCGCTATGGCTACACCTTC. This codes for CASRTSPDRYGYTF.

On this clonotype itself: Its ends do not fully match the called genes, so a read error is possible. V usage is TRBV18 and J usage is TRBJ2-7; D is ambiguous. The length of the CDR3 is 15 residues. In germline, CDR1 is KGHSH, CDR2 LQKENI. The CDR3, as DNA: TGTGCCGGCTCATCAACCCGTCGACACCTCTACGAGCAGTACTTC. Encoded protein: CAGSSTRRHLYEQYF. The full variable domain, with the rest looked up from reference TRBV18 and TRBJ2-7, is NAGVMQNPRHLVRRRGQEARLRCSPMKGHSHVYWYRQLPEEGLKFMVYLQKENIIDESGMPKERFSAEFPKEGPSILRIQQVVRGDSAAYFCAGSSTRRHLYEQYFGPGTRLTVT.

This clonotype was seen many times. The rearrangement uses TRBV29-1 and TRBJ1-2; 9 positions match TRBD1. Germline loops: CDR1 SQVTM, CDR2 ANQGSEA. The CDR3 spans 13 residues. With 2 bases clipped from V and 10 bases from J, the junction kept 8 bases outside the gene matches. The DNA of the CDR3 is TGCAGCGTTGAAACAGGGGGCCGGTACGACTACACCTTC. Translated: CSVETGGRYDYTF.

In DNA form, the CDR3 reads TGTGCCAGTAGTATGAACCCGGGAGGGGGGTACGAGCAGTACTTC. Protein: CASSMNPGGGYEQYF. The rearrangement uses TRBV19 and TRBJ2-7, with 8 positions matching TRBD2. This CDR3 is built from 15 residues. Germline values: CDR1 LNHDA, CDR2 SQIVND (reference sequence). V shed 3 bases and J 4 bases; nucleotides not matched to a gene: 8.

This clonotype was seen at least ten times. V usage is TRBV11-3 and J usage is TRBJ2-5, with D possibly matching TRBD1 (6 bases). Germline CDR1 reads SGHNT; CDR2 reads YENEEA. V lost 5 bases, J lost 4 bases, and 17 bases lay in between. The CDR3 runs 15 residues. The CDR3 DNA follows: TGTGCCAGCAGCATTTCAGGGGCCCTCGGAGAGACCCAGTACTTC. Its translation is CASSISGALGETQYF.

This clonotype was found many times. CDR3 sequence (DNA): TGTGCCAGCAGGCCGGGACAGTCGGTAGGAGAGCAGTACTTC. Its protein is CASRPGQSVGEQYF. The genes are TRBV12-3 or TRBV12-4 and TRBJ2-7, with 7 bases identical to TRBD1. This CDR3 region has 14 residues. J lost 7 bases, V lost 6 bases, and 12 bases had no gene match.

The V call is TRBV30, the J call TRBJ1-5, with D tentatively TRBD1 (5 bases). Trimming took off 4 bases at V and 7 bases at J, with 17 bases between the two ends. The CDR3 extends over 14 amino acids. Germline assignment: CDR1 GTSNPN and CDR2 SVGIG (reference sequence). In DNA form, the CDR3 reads TGTGCCTGGAACGCGTTTGGGGCGGGCCAGCCCCAGCATTTT. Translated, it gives CAWNAFGAGQPQHF.

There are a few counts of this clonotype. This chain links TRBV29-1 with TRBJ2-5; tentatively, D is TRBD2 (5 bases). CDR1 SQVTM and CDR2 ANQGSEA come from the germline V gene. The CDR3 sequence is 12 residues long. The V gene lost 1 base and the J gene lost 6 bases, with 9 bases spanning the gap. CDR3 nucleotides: TGCAGCGTTGAAGGAAGCGGAAAGACCCAGTACTTC. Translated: CSVEGSGKTQYF.

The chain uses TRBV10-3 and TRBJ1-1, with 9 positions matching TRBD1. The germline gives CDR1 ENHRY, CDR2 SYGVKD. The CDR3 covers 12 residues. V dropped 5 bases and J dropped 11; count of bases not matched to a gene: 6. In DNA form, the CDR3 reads TGTGCCATCAGTTTCGACAGGGGGAACGCTTTCTTT. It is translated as CAISFDRGNAFF.

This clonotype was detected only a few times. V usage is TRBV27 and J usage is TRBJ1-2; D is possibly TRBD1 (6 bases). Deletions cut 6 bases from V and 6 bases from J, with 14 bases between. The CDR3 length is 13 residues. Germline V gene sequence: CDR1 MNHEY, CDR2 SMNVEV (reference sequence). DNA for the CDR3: TGTGCCAGCAGGGGCAGGGGCTCGAATGGCTACACCTTC. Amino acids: CASRGRGSNGYTF.

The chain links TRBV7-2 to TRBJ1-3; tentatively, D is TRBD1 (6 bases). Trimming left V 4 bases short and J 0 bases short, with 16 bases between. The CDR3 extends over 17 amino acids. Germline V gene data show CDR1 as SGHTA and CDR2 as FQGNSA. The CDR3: CASSSPGGLRSGNTIYF. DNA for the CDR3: TGTGCCAGCAGCTCCCCCGGGGGGCTGCGCTCTGGAAACACCATATATTTT.

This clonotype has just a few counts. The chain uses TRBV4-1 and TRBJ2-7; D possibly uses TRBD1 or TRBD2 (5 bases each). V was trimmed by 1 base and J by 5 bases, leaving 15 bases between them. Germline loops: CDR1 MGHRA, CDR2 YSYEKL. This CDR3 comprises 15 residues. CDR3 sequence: CASSQGGPQRHEQYF. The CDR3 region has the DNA TGCGCCAGCAGCCAAGGGGGACCGCAACGCCACGAGCAGTACTTC.

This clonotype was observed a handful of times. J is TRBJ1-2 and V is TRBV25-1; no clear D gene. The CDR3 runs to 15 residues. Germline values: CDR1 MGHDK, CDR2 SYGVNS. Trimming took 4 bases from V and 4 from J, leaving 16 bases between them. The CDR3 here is CASSGSIGGAYGYTF. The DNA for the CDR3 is TGTGCCAGCAGTGGATCCATCGGCGGTGCCTATGGCTACACCTTC.

The CDR3 sequence: CSAMGYSNQPQHF. In DNA form, the CDR3 reads TGCAGTGCTATGGGGTATAGCAATCAGCCCCAGCATTTT. The chain employs TRBV20-1 and TRBJ1-5; D uncertain. This CDR3 comprises 13 residues. Germline CDR1 and CDR2: DFQATT and SNEGSKA (reference sequence). V was cut by 4 bases and J by 0 bases, with 7 bases left in between.

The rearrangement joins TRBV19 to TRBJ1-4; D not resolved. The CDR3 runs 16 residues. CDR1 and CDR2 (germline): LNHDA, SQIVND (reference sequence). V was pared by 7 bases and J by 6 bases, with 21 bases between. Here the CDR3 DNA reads TGTGCCAGTACACCCAGGTACGGGGTCGGGGATGAAAAACTGTTTTTT. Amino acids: CASTPRYGVGDEKLFF.

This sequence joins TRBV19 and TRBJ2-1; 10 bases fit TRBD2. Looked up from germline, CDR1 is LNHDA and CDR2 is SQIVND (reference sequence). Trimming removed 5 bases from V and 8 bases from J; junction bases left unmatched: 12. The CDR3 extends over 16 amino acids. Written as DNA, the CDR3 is TGTGCCAGTAGTTCCTCCTTGCTAGCGGGGGAGGATGAGCAGTTCTTC. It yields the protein CASSSSLLAGEDEQFF.

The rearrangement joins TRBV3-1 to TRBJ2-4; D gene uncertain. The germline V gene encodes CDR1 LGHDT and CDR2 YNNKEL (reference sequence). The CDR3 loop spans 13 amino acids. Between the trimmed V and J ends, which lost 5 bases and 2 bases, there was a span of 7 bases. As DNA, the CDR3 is TGTGCCAGCAGCGCGAATTCCAAAAACATTCAGTACTTC. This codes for CASSANSKNIQYF. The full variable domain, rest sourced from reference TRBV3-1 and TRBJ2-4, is DTAVSQTPKYLVTQMGNDKSIKCEQNLGHDTMYWYKQDSKKFLKIMFSYNNKELIINETVPNRFSPKSPDKAHLNLHINSLELGDSAVYFCASSANSKNIQYFGAGTRLSVL.

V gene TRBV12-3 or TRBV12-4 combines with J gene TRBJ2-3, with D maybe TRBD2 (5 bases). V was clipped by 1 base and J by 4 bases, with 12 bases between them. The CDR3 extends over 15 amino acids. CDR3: CASSLGGLIADTQYF. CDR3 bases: TGTGCCAGCAGTTTAGGAGGGCTTATCGCAGATACGCAGTATTTT.

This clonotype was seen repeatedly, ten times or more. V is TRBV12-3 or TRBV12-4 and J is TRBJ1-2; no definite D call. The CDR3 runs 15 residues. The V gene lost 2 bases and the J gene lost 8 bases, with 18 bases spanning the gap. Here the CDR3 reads CASSLTSVPHYGYTF. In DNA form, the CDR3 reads TGTGCCAGCAGTTTAACTTCGGTTCCTCATTACGGCTACACCTTC.

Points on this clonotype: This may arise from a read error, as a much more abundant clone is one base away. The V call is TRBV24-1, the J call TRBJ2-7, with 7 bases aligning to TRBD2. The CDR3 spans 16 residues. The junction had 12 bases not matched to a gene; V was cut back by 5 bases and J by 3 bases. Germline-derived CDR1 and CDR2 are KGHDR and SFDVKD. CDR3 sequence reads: CATSGSTERGVYEQYF. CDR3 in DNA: TGTGCCACCAGTGGCTCGACGGAGCGGGGCGTCTACGAGCAGTACTTC.

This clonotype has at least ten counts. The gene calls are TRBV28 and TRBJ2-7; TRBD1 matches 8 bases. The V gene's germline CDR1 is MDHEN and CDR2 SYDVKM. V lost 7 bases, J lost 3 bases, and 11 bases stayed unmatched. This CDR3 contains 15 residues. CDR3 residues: CASTVISRGLYEQYF. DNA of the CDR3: TGTGCCAGCACCGTAATCAGCAGGGGGCTCTACGAGCAGTACTTC.

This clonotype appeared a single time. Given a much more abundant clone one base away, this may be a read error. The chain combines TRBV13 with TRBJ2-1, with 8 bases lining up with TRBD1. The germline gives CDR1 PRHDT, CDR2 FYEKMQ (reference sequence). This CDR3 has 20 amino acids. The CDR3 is CASSLTDRAAPTSSYNEKFF. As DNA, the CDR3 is TGTGCCAGCAGCTTAACGGACAGGGCCGCCCCAACCAGCTCCTACAATGAGAAGTTCTTC.

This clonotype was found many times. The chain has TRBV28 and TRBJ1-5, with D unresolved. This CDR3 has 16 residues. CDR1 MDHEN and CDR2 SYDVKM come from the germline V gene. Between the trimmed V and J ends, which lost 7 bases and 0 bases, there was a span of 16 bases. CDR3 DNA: TGTGCCAGCACTACATGGGGTAGGGATAGCAATCAGCCCCAGCATTTT. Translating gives CASTTWGRDSNQPQHF.

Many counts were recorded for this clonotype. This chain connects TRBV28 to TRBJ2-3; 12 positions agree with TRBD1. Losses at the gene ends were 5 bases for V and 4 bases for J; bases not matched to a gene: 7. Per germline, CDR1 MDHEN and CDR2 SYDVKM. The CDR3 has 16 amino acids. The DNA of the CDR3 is TGTGCCAGCAGTATGGGACAGGGGGCGTTATCAGATACGCAGTATTTT. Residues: CASSMGQGALSDTQYF.

For the CDR3, the DNA is TGTGCCAGCAGCCATTGGCGGTCTAGCTCCTACAATGAGCAGTTCTTC. Its translation: CASSHWRSSSYNEQFF. The chain combines TRBV3-1 with TRBJ2-1; D unresolved. Germline V gene sequence: CDR1 LGHDT, CDR2 YNNKEL (reference sequence). CDR3 size: 16 residues. With 3 bases removed from V and 0 bases from J, the gap between germline ends came to 12 bases.

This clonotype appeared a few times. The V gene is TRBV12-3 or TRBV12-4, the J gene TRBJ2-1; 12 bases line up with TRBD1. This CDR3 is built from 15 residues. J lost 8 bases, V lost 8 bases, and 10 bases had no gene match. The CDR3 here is CASSYAGTGGYEQFF. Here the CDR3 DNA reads TGTGCCAGCTCTTATGCGGGGACAGGGGGCTATGAGCAGTTCTTC.